A single sample is the source of the 32 T cell receptor beta chains below, sequenced in a study of control samples from healthy donors and cancer patients (dated by TCRdb to 2020 to 2021). The library came from the immunoSEQ multiplex PCR assay. The immuneACCESS repertoire file appears here via TCRdb, limited to in-frame rearrangements. These files lack a portion of the clones; in checked studies, under half of the deficit traces to unresolved V genes, and the cause of the others is not known. The sample profile shows around 71,000 clones; 90% of them were found once. 1% to 1.5% of the sample belongs to the ten largest clones. The sample comprised PBMCs. The receptors were gathered from a woman aged 50 to 65 with colorectal cancer.

This chain joins TRBV30 and TRBJ1-1; TRBD1 aligns across 9 bases. Germline CDR1 GTSNPN, CDR2 SVGIG (reference sequence). With 6 bases clipped from V and 1 base from J, the junction kept 6 bases outside the gene matches. The CDR3 is 14 residues long. For the CDR3, the DNA is TGTGCCTGCAAACCGGGACAGGGGAACACTGAAGCTTTCTTT. This sequence encodes CACKPGQGNTEAFF.

The J gene is TRBJ2-7, the V gene TRBV4-2; 8 nucleotides line up with TRBD2. CDR3 length: 13 amino acids. The V gene end was trimmed by 4 bases and the J gene end by 3 bases; junction bases not matched to a gene: 2. In germline, CDR1 is LGHNA, CDR2 YNFKEQ. The CDR3 nucleotides are TGTGCCAGCAGCCCGACTAGCGTCTACGAGCAGTACTTC. Translating it yields CASSPTSVYEQYF.

J is TRBJ1-4 and V is TRBV7-9, with D uncertain. The germline CDR1 and CDR2 sequences are SEHNR and FQNEAQ (reference sequence). The V end lost 5 bases, the J end lost 0 bases, and 16 bases lay between the germline ends. The CDR3 loop spans 17 amino acids. The CDR3 nucleotides are TGTGCCAGCAGCCCAACCACCCCACAGCCAACTAATGAAAAACTGTTTTTT. It encodes CASSPTTPQPTNEKLFF.

In this sample, this clone turned up a few times. The rearrangement uses TRBV6-6 and TRBJ1-5, with a possible D match to TRBD1 (6 bases). Between the trimmed V and J ends, which lost 5 bases and 4 bases, there was a span of 15 bases. CDR3 length: 15 amino acids. CDR1 and CDR2 (germline): MNHNY, SVGAGI (reference sequence). The CDR3 region is CASSDRDRRNQPQHF. CDR3 DNA sequence: TGTGCCAGCAGTGACCGTGACAGGAGGAATCAGCCCCAGCATTTT.

The chain uses TRBV5-1 and TRBJ2-3; D unclear. The CDR3 extends over 13 amino acids. V was shortened by 4 bases and J by 3 bases, with 9 bases between the two germline ends. CDR1 and CDR2 (germline): SGHRS, YFSETQ. The chain's CDR3 is CASSNPTTDTQYF. The CDR3 region has the DNA TGCGCCAGCAGCAACCCCACTACAGATACGCAGTATTTT. The full variable domain, in which reference TRBV5-1 and TRBJ2-3 provide the parts outside the CDR3, is KAGVTQTPRYLIKTRGQQVTLSCSPISGHRSVSWYQQTPGQGLQFLFEYFSETQRNKGNFPGRFSGRQFSNSRSEMNVSTLELGDSALYLCASSNPTTDTQYFGPGTRLTVL.

The gene calls are TRBV19 and TRBJ1-2, with D maybe TRBD1 (5 bases). The CDR3 contains 14 residues. Between the trimmed V and J ends, which lost 6 bases and 4 bases, there was a span of 15 bases. CDR1 LNHDA and CDR2 SQIVND come from the germline V gene (reference sequence). CDR3 region: CASSPGTVSYGYTF. The CDR3 nucleotides are TGTGCCAGTAGCCCTGGGACCGTATCCTATGGCTACACCTTC.

This chain links TRBV19 with TRBJ2-5, with 8 nucleotides matching TRBD2. Germline V gene data show CDR1 as LNHDA and CDR2 as SQIVND (reference sequence). The CDR3 sequence is 14 residues long. The V segment lost 2 bases and the J segment 4 bases; nucleotides outside the gene matches: 3. In DNA form, the CDR3 reads TGTGCCAGTAGTATAACGGGGGGGTCAGAGACCCAGTACTTC. Encoded protein: CASSITGGSETQYF. The full variable domain, completed using reference TRBV19 and TRBJ2-5, is DGGITQSPKYLFRKEGQNVTLSCEQNLNHDAMYWYRQDPGQGLRLIYYSQIVNDFQKGDIAEGYSVSREKKESFPLTVTSAQKNPTAFYLCASSITGGSETQYFGPGTRLLVL.

This clone appeared a few times. The chain links TRBV24-1 to TRBJ2-4, with D perhaps matching TRBD2 (6 bases). Trimming pared 9 bases from V and 8 bases from J, leaving 13 bases between. This CDR3 comprises 12 residues. Germline loops: CDR1 KGHDR, CDR2 SFDVKD. CDR3 DNA sequence: TGTGCCACCCCAGACTGGGGGGACATTCAGTACTTC. Translating gives CATPDWGDIQYF.

The genes are TRBV11-2 and TRBJ2-2; D possibly corresponds to TRBD1 (5 bases). This CDR3 is 15 amino acids long. V was clipped by 5 bases and J by 6 bases, with 16 bases between them. Germline CDR1 and CDR2: SGHAT and FQNNGV. The DNA for the CDR3 is TGTGCCAGCAGCAAAGCCACCGACAGATCCGGGGAGCTGTTTTTT. Protein product: CASSKATDRSGELFF.

The chain uses TRBV6-5 and TRBJ1-2; the match to TRBD1 covers 10 bases. The CDR3 has 13 residues. The germline V gene has CDR1 MNHEY and CDR2 SVGAGI. J gave up 5 bases and V 5 bases, and 2 bases lay outside the gene matches. The CDR3 here is CASSQDRGYGYTF. The CDR3 region has the DNA TGTGCCAGCAGTCAGGACAGGGGGTATGGCTACACCTTC.

This clone is a singleton in its sample. CDR3 coding DNA: TGTGCCAGCAGCCTAGGGGTTAGCGGATACAATGAGCAGTTCTTC. Translated, it gives CASSLGVSGYNEQFF. The chain links TRBV11-3 to TRBJ2-1, with a weak D call TRBD2 (6 bases). V lost 5 bases and J lost 4, with 15 bases in between. CDR1 and CDR2 from the germline V gene are SGHNT and YENEEA. The CDR3 runs to 15 residues.

The V call is TRBV9, the J call TRBJ2-7, with D possibly being TRBD1 or TRBD2 (7 bases each). CDR1 SGDLS and CDR2 YYNGEE come from the germline V gene. CDR3 length equals 16 residues. V lost 3 bases to trimming and J lost 6 bases, with 22 bases between them. The CDR3 DNA is TGTGCCAGCAGCGCTCTAGGGGGCGGGAGTCTTAGCGAGCAGTACTTC. Translating it yields CASSALGGGSLSEQYF.

The chain couples TRBV7-9 to TRBJ1-6, with 7 bases fitting TRBD1. The CDR3 totals 16 residues. CDR1 and CDR2 (germline): SEHNR, FQNEAQ (reference sequence). The ends lost 1 base at V and 7 bases at J; junction bases unmatched: 7. In DNA form, the CDR3 reads TGTGCCAGCAGCTTAGGGAGGGGGCACGGAAATTCACCCCTCCACTTT. Translation gives CASSLGRGHGNSPLHF.

V is TRBV28 and J is TRBJ1-5; 7 positions match TRBD1. CDR1 MDHEN and CDR2 SYDVKM come from the germline V gene. The CDR3 contains 15 residues. J lost 11 bases, V lost 2 bases, and 12 bases had no gene match. The CDR3 DNA sequence: TGTGCCAGCAGTTTAAATGGGACACCCCAGGGGGCCCAGCATTTT. Protein product: CASSLNGTPQGAQHF.

The chain carries TRBV6-1 and TRBJ1-2; TRBD1 matches at 9 bases. The CDR3 length is 16 residues. Germline V gives CDR1 MNHNS, CDR2 SASEGT. J lost 4 bases, V lost 4 bases, and 10 bases had no gene match. CDR3 nucleotides: TGTGCCAGCAGTGCCCCGGGACAGGGCCGTCCCTATGGCTACACCTTC. This codes for CASSAPGQGRPYGYTF.

This sequence joins TRBV27 and TRBJ2-1, with D maybe TRBD2 (6 bases). The V end was cut by 7 bases, the J end by 2 bases, with 12 bases between. The CDR3 has 14 residues. Germline V gene sequence: CDR1 MNHEY, CDR2 SMNVEV (reference sequence). Here the CDR3 DNA reads TGTGCCAGCACCCGAGGCGGGACCTACAATGAGCAGTTCTTC. Its translation is CASTRGGTYNEQFF.

This rearrangement joins TRBV5-4 to TRBJ2-3, with unresolved D. CDR1 and CDR2 from the germline V gene are SGHNT and YYREEE (reference sequence). The CDR3 is 13 residues long. V was cut by 1 base and J by 2 bases, with 5 bases left in between. The CDR3 DNA reads TGTGCCAGCAGCTTGTTCCACACAGATACGCAGTATTTT. It is translated as CASSLFHTDTQYF.

The genes are TRBV27 and TRBJ2-1, with D possibly being TRBD2 (6 bases). Trimming stripped 8 bases from V and 8 bases from J, with 31 bases between. The CDR3 runs to 18 residues. Germline CDR1 reads MNHEY; CDR2 reads SMNVEV (reference sequence). The CDR3 region is CASHYLIWRNGRRYEQFF. As DNA, the CDR3 is TGTGCCAGCCATTACCTCATTTGGCGGAACGGGAGAAGATATGAGCAGTTCTTC.

The J gene is TRBJ2-1, the V gene TRBV28; 10 bases agree with TRBD2. The CDR3 totals 16 residues. Per germline, CDR1 MDHEN and CDR2 SYDVKM. Unmatched junction bases numbered 12, after V lost 4 bases and J lost 9 bases. The CDR3 is CASSSIKTSGNPEQFF. CDR3 coding DNA: TGTGCCAGCAGTTCCATTAAAACTAGCGGGAACCCTGAGCAGTTCTTC.

The chain joins TRBV25-1 to TRBJ1-6; TRBD1 is a possible D gene (6 bases). From germline, CDR1 is MGHDK and CDR2 SYGVNS. The CDR3 is 15 amino acids. Deletions cut 0 bases from V and 7 bases from J, with 10 bases between. In DNA form, the CDR3 reads TGTGCCAGCAGTGAATATGAGGGGGGAAATTCACCCCTCCACTTT. Encoded protein: CASSEYEGGNSPLHF.

The chain links TRBV3-1 (or the pseudogene TRBV3-2) to TRBJ1-2, with D maybe TRBD1 (6 bases). CDR1 is LGHDT and CDR2 is YNNKEL in the germline V gene (reference sequence). V was pared by 0 bases and J by 4 bases, with 15 bases between. CDR3 length: 16 residues. The CDR3 DNA is TGTGCCAGCAGCCAAGATCAAGTGGAGGGGGTCTATGGCTACACCTTC. Amino acids: CASSQDQVEGVYGYTF.

The genes are TRBV18 and TRBJ1-1; D is perhaps TRBD1 (6 bases). The V gene's germline CDR1 is KGHSH and CDR2 LQKENI. V gave up 2 bases and J gave up 1 base, with 14 bases separating them. This CDR3 comprises 16 residues. The CDR3 spells CASSPFGGGQNTEAFF. The CDR3 DNA sequence: TGTGCCAGCTCACCATTCGGGGGGGGGCAGAACACTGAAGCTTTCTTT.

As concerns this clone: A read error may produce the germline difference seen at one junction end. The chain recombines TRBV7-7 with TRBJ2-1, with a weak D call TRBD2 (6 bases). Germline-derived CDR1 and CDR2 are SSHAT and FNYEAQ (reference sequence). The CDR3 totals 14 residues. The CDR3 DNA reads TGTGCTAGCAGCTCCGGACTCGGGGGCAATGAGCAGTTCTTC. This translates into CASSSGLGGNEQFF.

The chain couples TRBV27 to TRBJ1-2; 9 bases fit TRBD1. Germline CDR1 MNHEY, CDR2 SMNVEV (reference sequence). Germline trimming cut 6 bases from V and 7 bases from J; bases unmatched to any gene: 12. The CDR3 length is 15 residues. This CDR3 reads CASSLSGQGLPGYTF. The CDR3 nucleotides are TGTGCCAGCAGCCTATCGGGACAGGGCCTGCCTGGCTACACCTTC.

The V gene is TRBV28, the J gene TRBJ1-2; D call uncertain. Germline CDR1 is MDHEN and CDR2 is SYDVKM. The CDR3 consists of 12 residues. Trimming shortened V by 5 bases and J by 6 bases, and 10 bases separated the two germline ends. The CDR3 loop is CASSPSQHGYTF. The CDR3, as DNA: TGTGCCAGCAGTCCGTCCCAACATGGCTACACCTTC.

V usage is TRBV11-2 and J usage is TRBJ2-1; possible D gene TRBD2, 6 bases. The CDR3 has 16 residues. V was clipped by 2 bases and J by 3 bases, with 14 bases between them. From germline, CDR1 is SGHAT and CDR2 FQNNGV. The DNA for the CDR3 is TGTGCCAGCAGCTTACTTGGGGGAGGTGGCTACAATGAGCAGTTCTTC. Encoded protein: CASSLLGGGGYNEQFF.

The chain is built from TRBV5-6 and TRBJ1-2; D ambiguous. CDR1 and CDR2 from the germline V gene are SGHDT and YYEEEE. There are 13 residues in the CDR3. V gave up 0 bases and J gave up 2 bases, with 5 bases separating them. CDR3 protein: CASSLGTNYGYTF. CDR3 bases: TGTGCCAGCAGCTTGGGAACCAACTATGGCTACACCTTC.

J is TRBJ1-2 and V is TRBV27; 9 bases fit TRBD1. The CDR3 sequence is 15 residues long. The germline V gene encodes CDR1 MNHEY and CDR2 SMNVEV (reference sequence). The junction had 9 bases not matched to a gene; V was cut back by 2 bases and J by 8 bases. The CDR3 loop reads CASSLISGTGSGYTF. The CDR3 region has the DNA TGTGCCAGCAGTTTAATTTCCGGGACAGGGTCCGGCTACACCTTC.

This clone was detected once. The V call is TRBV2, the J call TRBJ2-5; D not resolved. The V end was cut by 6 bases, the J end by 7 bases, with 12 bases between. In germline, CDR1 is SNHLY, CDR2 FYNNEI. The CDR3 totals 12 residues. The CDR3 sequence is CASSSEWVTQYF. CDR3 DNA: TGTGCCAGCAGCTCCGAGTGGGTGACCCAGTACTTC.

This clone was found once. V and J are TRBV9 and TRBJ2-7; TRBD2 aligns across 13 bases. This CDR3 is built from 17 residues. Germline-derived CDR1 and CDR2 are SGDLS and YYNGEE. Losses at the gene ends were 4 bases for V and 0 bases for J; bases not matched to a gene: 7. CDR3 amino acids: CASSLGLAGSNSYEQYF. The CDR3 nucleotides are TGTGCCAGCAGCTTGGGACTAGCGGGATCCAACTCCTACGAGCAGTACTTC. The variable domain in full, with the rest retrieved from reference TRBV9 and TRBJ2-7, is DSGVTQTPKHLITATGQRVTLRCSPRSGDLSVYWYQQSLDQGLQFLIQYYNGEERAKGNILERFSAQQFPDLHSELNLSSLELGDSALYFCASSLGLAGSNSYEQYFGPGTRLTVT.

The chain joins TRBV6-5 to TRBJ1-5, with a possible D match to TRBD1 (5 bases). Trimming shortened V by 7 bases and J by 9 bases, and 13 bases separated the two germline ends. Germline values: CDR1 MNHEY, CDR2 SVGAGI. The CDR3 extends over 12 amino acids. The CDR3 reads CASTDLGGPQHF. The CDR3 DNA is TGTGCCAGCACGGATCTGGGGGGGCCCCAGCATTTT.

The V call is TRBV13, the J call TRBJ1-3; D gene unclear. The CDR3 contains 16 residues. CDR1 is PRHDT and CDR2 is FYEKMQ in the germline V gene (reference sequence). Trimming removed 0 bases at V and 0 bases at J, with 9 bases between. CDR3 amino acids: CASSLGGTFSGNTIYF. The CDR3 DNA follows: TGTGCCAGCAGCTTAGGTGGTACCTTCTCTGGAAACACCATATATTTT.